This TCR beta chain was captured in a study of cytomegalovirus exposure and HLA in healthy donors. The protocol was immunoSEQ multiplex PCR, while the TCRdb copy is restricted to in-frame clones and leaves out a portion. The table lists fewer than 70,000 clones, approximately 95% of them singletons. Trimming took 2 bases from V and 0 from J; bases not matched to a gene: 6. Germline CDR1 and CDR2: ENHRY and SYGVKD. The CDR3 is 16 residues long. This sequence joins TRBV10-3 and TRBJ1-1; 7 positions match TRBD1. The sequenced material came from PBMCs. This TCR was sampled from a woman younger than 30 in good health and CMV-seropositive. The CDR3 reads CAISEAMGQMNTEAFF. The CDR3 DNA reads TGTGCCATCAGTGAGGCTATGGGACAGATGAACACTGAAGCTTTCTTT.